The 23 T cell receptor beta chains presented below share a single source sample, sequenced in a study of cytomegalovirus exposure and HLA in healthy donors. A multiplex PCR was run with 60 Vbeta primers and 13 Jbeta primers. Generated by immunoSEQ multiplex PCR, the TCRdb table keeps only in-frame clones and is missing some. This sample carries over 100,000 clones, with about 4% going to the ten biggest clones. The sequencing sample was made of PBMCs. These receptors were collected from a man aged 25 to 45 in good health and CMV-seronegative.

The rearrangement links TRBV7-7 to TRBJ2-2, with TRBD2 matching over 7 bases. Germline V gives CDR1 SSHAT, CDR2 FNYEAQ (reference sequence). The CDR3 loop spans 17 amino acids. V gave up 5 bases and J gave up 6 bases; unmatched junction bases: 15. This CDR3 reads CASSTSTAGVNAGELFF. The CDR3 DNA reads as TGTGCCAGCAGCACGTCAACCGCGGGGGTTAACGCCGGGGAGCTGTTTTTT.

Concerning this clone: Other DNA sequences in the same sample also yield this CDR3. The J gene is TRBJ2-1, the V gene TRBV5-1; TRBD2 matches 8 bases. This CDR3 has 16 amino acids. Unmatched junction bases numbered 2, after V lost 0 bases and J lost 0 bases. Germline lookup yields CDR1 SGHRS and CDR2 YFSETQ. The CDR3 DNA reads as TGCGCCAGCAGCTTGGGACTAGCGTCCTCCTACAATGAGCAGTTCTTC. It specifies CASSLGLASSYNEQFF.

The rearrangement uses TRBV2 and TRBJ2-5; tentatively, D is TRBD2 (6 bases). Germline assignment: CDR1 SNHLY and CDR2 FYNNEI. The CDR3 runs to 15 residues. V was trimmed by 2 bases and J by 2 bases, leaving 12 bases between them. CDR3 nucleotide sequence: TGTGCCAGCAGTGAACCCGGGGGACCTCAAGAGACCCAGTACTTC. Translated: CASSEPGGPQETQYF. Based on the CDR3 plus reference TRBV2 and TRBJ2-5, the full variable domain is EPEVTQTPSHQVTQMGQEVILRCVPISNHLYFYWYRQILGQKVEFLVSFYNNEISEKSEIFDDQFSVERPDGSNFTLKIRSTKLEDSAMYFCASSEPGGPQETQYFGPGTRLLVL.

CDR3 residues: CASSETGALLNSPLHF. For the CDR3, the DNA is TGTGCCAGCAGCGAAACAGGGGCCCTCCTTAATTCACCCCTCCACTTT. The J gene is TRBJ1-6, the V gene TRBV9; 7 nucleotides line up with TRBD1. Trimming took 3 bases from V and 6 from J; bases not matched to a gene: 9. The CDR3 contains 16 residues. The germline V gene encodes CDR1 SGDLS and CDR2 YYNGEE. Supplemented by reference TRBV9 and TRBJ1-6, the full variable domain reads DSGVTQTPKHLITATGQRVTLRCSPRSGDLSVYWYQQSLDQGLQFLIQYYNGEERAKGNILERFSAQQFPDLHSELNLSSLELGDSALYFCASSETGALLNSPLHFGNGTRLTVT.

The rearrangement uses TRBV5-1 and TRBJ1-3, with D possibly TRBD1 on 6 matching bases. The CDR3 consists of 16 residues. Germline CDR1 reads SGHRS; CDR2 reads YFSETQ. Deletions cut 1 base from V and 0 bases from J, with 11 bases between. The CDR3 here is CASSLQGYNSGNTIYF. CDR3 nucleotides: TGCGCCAGCAGCTTGCAGGGGTATAACTCTGGAAACACCATATATTTT.

Regarding this clone: At one end, the junction sequence differs from germline, possibly due to a read error. Written as DNA, the CDR3 is TGTGCCGGCAGCACTCCAGGGTTTATTAATGAAAAACTGTTTTTT. Its translation is CAGSTPGFINEKLFF. The V and J genes are TRBV7-9 and TRBJ1-4, with D possibly TRBD1 on 5 matching bases. The length of the CDR3 is 15 residues. Germline lookup yields CDR1 SEHNR and CDR2 FQNEAQ (reference sequence).

This sequence joins TRBV25-1 and TRBJ1-6; 7 bases match TRBD1. The CDR3 runs 14 residues. The V gene end was trimmed by 6 bases and the J gene end by 7 bases; junction bases not matched to a gene: 6. CDR1 is MGHDK and CDR2 is SYGVNS in the germline V gene. The CDR3 is CASSQTGENSPLHF. The CDR3 DNA is TGTGCCAGCAGCCAAACAGGGGAAAATTCACCCCTCCACTTT. The variable domain in full, with the rest retrieved from reference TRBV25-1 and TRBJ1-6, is EADIYQTPRYLVIGTGKKITLECSQTMGHDKMYWYQQDPGMELHLIHYSYGVNSTEKGDLSSESTVSRIRTEHFPLTLESARPSHTSQYLCASSQTGENSPLHFGNGTRLTVT.

This rearrangement joins TRBV5-1 to TRBJ2-5; D unresolved. The closer fit of TRBJ2-7 to the DNA end suggests the J call may be wrong. CDR1 is SGHRS and CDR2 is YFSETQ in the germline V gene. The CDR3 spans 14 residues. The CDR3 DNA is TGCGCCAGCAGCGTAGGACCTGGGGACTACGAGCAGTACTTC. Its protein is CASSVGPGDYEQYF.

V is TRBV5-1 and J is TRBJ1-6, with D perhaps matching TRBD1 (6 bases). Germline CDR1 is SGHRS and CDR2 is YFSETQ. The CDR3 runs to 14 residues. Trimming left V 2 bases short and J 9 bases short, with 12 bases between. CDR3 bases: TGCGCCAGCAGCTTCGAACAGGGCGTTTCACCCCTCCACTTT. As protein: CASSFEQGVSPLHF. Full variable domain (rest looked up from reference TRBV5-1 and TRBJ1-6): KAGVTQTPRYLIKTRGQQVTLSCSPISGHRSVSWYQQTPGQGLQFLFEYFSETQRNKGNFPGRFSGRQFSNSRSEMNVSTLELGDSALYLCASSFEQGVSPLHFGNGTRLTVT.

The gene calls are TRBV6-5 and TRBJ1-1; D perhaps matches TRBD1 (5 bases). The CDR3 has 14 residues. V lost 6 bases and J 3 bases, leaving 14 bases between the germline ends. CDR1 is MNHEY, CDR2 SVGAGI, per germline. The CDR3 DNA sequence: TGTGCCAGCAGCTTTACAGGTTTTTACACTGAAGCTTTCTTT. Protein product: CASSFTGFYTEAFF.

CDR3 region: CASSPQGGEKLFF. In DNA form, the CDR3 reads TGTGCCAGCAGCCCTCAAGGGGGTGAAAAACTGTTTTTT. This chain joins TRBV7-9 and TRBJ1-4; D may be TRBD1 (6 bases). The V end lost 5 bases, the J end lost 7 bases, and 11 bases lay between the germline ends. Looked up from germline, CDR1 is SEHNR and CDR2 is FQNEAQ (reference sequence). CDR3 length: 13 residues.

J is TRBJ2-7 and V is TRBV2; 9 nucleotides align to TRBD2. This CDR3 region has 13 residues. The V and J ends lost 5 bases and 9 bases, in that order; junction bases with no gene match: 8. CDR1 and CDR2 from the germline V gene are SNHLY and FYNNEI. The CDR3 DNA reads as TGTGCCAGCAGTCCGATAGCGGGGGCGGGGCAGTACTTC. Its translation: CASSPIAGAGQYF.

This chain connects TRBV4-1 to TRBJ2-7, with 7 bases that match TRBD2. V lost 5 bases and J lost 3; bases outside the gene matches: 7. The CDR3 consists of 14 residues. Germline V CDR1 and CDR2: MGHRA, YSYEKL. CDR3 sequence reads: CASSARDYNYEQYF. DNA for the CDR3: TGCGCCAGCAGCGCCCGGGACTATAACTACGAGCAGTACTTC.

The genes are TRBV5-3 and TRBJ2-7, with 10 bases matching TRBD2. TRBV5-3 falls under the ORF class, with uncertain function. The CDR3 runs to 15 residues. J was trimmed by 4 bases and V by 2 bases; bases with no gene match: 6. CDR3 region: CARSFSSGGAYEQYF. In nucleotides, the CDR3 is TGTGCCAGAAGCTTCTCTAGCGGGGGAGCTTACGAGCAGTACTTC.

The chain carries TRBV7-2 and TRBJ1-6, with TRBD1 identical over 7 bases. V dropped 5 bases and J dropped 8; count of bases not matched to a gene: 6. Germline CDR1 SGHTA, CDR2 FQGNSA. The CDR3 totals 14 residues. The CDR3 sequence is CASSIGQDYSPLHF. For the CDR3, the DNA is TGTGCCAGCAGCATCGGACAGGATTATTCACCCCTCCACTTT.

This sequence joins TRBV6-6 and TRBJ1-1; no reliable D call. The CDR3 has 15 amino acids. V was cut by 2 bases and J by 3 bases, with 13 bases left in between. Germline CDR1 MNHNY, CDR2 SVGAGI (reference sequence). CDR3 nucleotide sequence: TGTGCCAGCAGTTACAGGCCTCCGAGGGACACTGAAGCTTTCTTT. Protein product: CASSYRPPRDTEAFF.

The CDR3: CASSEEGRRRMNTEAFF. The CDR3 nucleotides read TGTGCCAGCAGTGAAGAGGGGAGGCGACGGATGAACACTGAAGCTTTCTTT. The chain recombines TRBV6-1 with TRBJ1-1; D is perhaps TRBD1 (5 bases). Looked up from germline, CDR1 is MNHNS and CDR2 is SASEGT. This CDR3 is 17 amino acids long. Trimming took off 1 base at V and 0 bases at J, with 15 bases between the two ends.

The rearrangement joins TRBV5-6 to TRBJ2-5; the D gene is possibly TRBD1 (5 bases). V gave up 2 bases and J gave up 2 bases, with 22 bases separating them. Germline CDR1 SGHDT, CDR2 YYEEEE. This CDR3 is 18 amino acids long. CDR3 sequence (DNA): TGTGCCAGCAGCTTAGGCCCAGGTGGACACCTGGGGCAAGAGACCCAGTACTTC. Protein sequence: CASSLGPGGHLGQETQYF.

The genes are TRBV7-2 and TRBJ2-1; TRBD2 matches at 9 bases. CDR3 size: 16 residues. The J segment lost 8 bases and the V segment lost 6 bases, leaving 14 bases of the junction unmatched. Per the germline V gene, CDR1 is SGHTA and CDR2 is FQGNSA. The CDR3 spells CASSPRSAGGEYEQFF. The CDR3 DNA is TGTGCCAGCAGTCCAAGGTCGGCGGGGGGGGAATATGAGCAGTTCTTC.

This rearrangement joins TRBV7-9 to TRBJ2-3, with TRBD2 matching over 9 bases. The V segment lost 5 bases and the J segment 6 bases; nucleotides outside the gene matches: 9. Germline CDR1 reads SEHNR; CDR2 reads FQNEAQ (reference sequence). The CDR3 contains 15 residues. CDR3 sequence reads: CASSPDSGGGDTQYF. The CDR3 nucleotides read TGTGCCAGCAGCCCGGATAGCGGGGGTGGGGATACGCAGTATTTT.

The genes are TRBV4-1 and TRBJ2-5; D not certain. V dropped 4 bases and J dropped 3 bases, with 21 bases sitting between them. Germline lookup yields CDR1 MGHRA and CDR2 YSYEKL. This CDR3 comprises 17 residues. This CDR3 reads CASSPELIDVLEETQYF. The CDR3 DNA is TGCGCCAGCAGCCCAGAGCTTATAGATGTACTGGAAGAGACCCAGTACTTC.

The chain recombines TRBV6-5 with TRBJ1-2, with 7 bases identical to TRBD1. The CDR3 has 14 residues. CDR1 MNHEY and CDR2 SVGAGI come from the germline V gene. Germline trimming cut 9 bases from V and 3 bases from J; bases unmatched to any gene: 10. Written as DNA, the CDR3 is TGTGCCAGTATGTACAGGGGCGCCGACTATGGCTACACCTTC. This gives the protein CASMYRGADYGYTF.

The chain combines TRBV5-1 with TRBJ1-1; TRBD1 is a possible D gene (5 bases). V dropped 0 bases and J dropped 5 bases, with 14 bases sitting between them. Germline loops: CDR1 SGHRS, CDR2 YFSETQ. The CDR3 covers 15 residues. The CDR3 is CASSLVLGGETEAFF. The CDR3 DNA reads as TGCGCCAGCAGCTTGGTACTAGGAGGGGAAACTGAAGCTTTCTTT. Full variable domain (remainder filled in from reference TRBV5-1 and TRBJ1-1): KAGVTQTPRYLIKTRGQQVTLSCSPISGHRSVSWYQQTPGQGLQFLFEYFSETQRNKGNFPGRFSGRQFSNSRSEMNVSTLELGDSALYLCASSLVLGGETEAFFGQGTRLTVV.